Each of the 16 T cell receptor beta chains below was sequenced from the same sample in a study of shared clonotypes between healthy human individuals. It was CD45RO-negative cells, positively selected for CCR7, that made up naive CD8 cells, with terminally differentiated effector memory CD45RA+ cells excluded. TCRdb keeps only in-frame clones here, not all; method: immunoSEQ multiplex PCR. The repertoire holds millions of clones, with about 95% as singletons. Sequencing input: naive CD8+ T cells sorted from blood. All receptors derive from a man younger than 30 in good health.

V and J are TRBV19 and TRBJ1-2, with D hard to call. V lost 7 bases to trimming and J lost 4 bases, with 13 bases between them. There are 13 residues in the CDR3. Germline-derived CDR1 and CDR2 are LNHDA and SQIVND (reference sequence). DNA of the CDR3: TGTGCCAGTAAAGCAGGAGACCTCTATGGCTACACCTTC. Translating it yields CASKAGDLYGYTF.

For this clone: Other DNA sequences of this sample code for an identical CDR3. V is TRBV5-4 and J is TRBJ2-7; D unclear. V was shortened by 4 bases and J by 0 bases, with 5 bases between the two germline ends. The germline CDR1 and CDR2 sequences are SGHNT and YYREEE (reference sequence). The CDR3 covers 12 residues. CDR3 in DNA: TGTGCCAGCAGCGAGAGCTCCTACGAGCAGTACTTC. Encoded protein: CASSESSYEQYF.

This chain joins TRBV4-1 and TRBJ2-7; 9 bases map to TRBD2. The germline V gene encodes CDR1 MGHRA and CDR2 YSYEKL. The V segment lost 0 bases and the J segment 5 bases; nucleotides outside the gene matches: 11. This CDR3 is 17 amino acids long. The CDR3 nucleotides are TGCGCCAGCAGCCAAGAGACCGGGCGGGAGGGTACCAACGAGCAGTACTTC. It yields the protein CASSQETGREGTNEQYF.

The chain joins TRBV28 to TRBJ1-1; D gene uncertain. CDR3 length: 16 amino acids. The germline V gene has CDR1 MDHEN and CDR2 SYDVKM. With 6 bases removed from V and 0 bases from J, the gap between germline ends came to 17 bases. The CDR3 DNA is TGTGCCAGCAGCCCCACTAGAGACTTAATGAACACTGAAGCTTTCTTT. This gives the protein CASSPTRDLMNTEAFF.

The chain employs TRBV9 and TRBJ2-1; 10 positions match TRBD1. The length of the CDR3 is 16 residues. Germline V lookup: CDR1 SGDLS, CDR2 YYNGEE. J lost 3 bases, V lost 0 bases, and 3 bases had no gene match. The CDR3 reads CASSVVDRGNYNEQFF. DNA of the CDR3: TGTGCCAGCAGCGTAGTGGACAGGGGGAACTACAATGAGCAGTTCTTC.

V is TRBV6-1 and J is TRBJ2-7, with D possibly TRBD1 on 10 matching bases. The CDR3 length is 16 residues. The V end was cut by 3 bases, the J end by 2 bases, with 17 bases between. Germline assignment: CDR1 MNHNS and CDR2 SASEGT. CDR3 region: CASSEREGTGAYEQYF. The CDR3 bases are TGTGCCAGCAGTGAGCGGGAGGGGACAGGGGCCTACGAGCAGTACTTC.

The V gene is TRBV10-3, the J gene TRBJ1-6; 8 nucleotides align to TRBD1. J was trimmed by 10 bases and V by 0 bases; bases with no gene match: 5. Germline CDR1 is ENHRY and CDR2 is SYGVKD. The CDR3 contains 15 residues. CDR3 amino acids: CAISESQGARSPLHF. The CDR3 coding sequence is TGTGCCATCAGTGAGTCGCAGGGGGCACGCTCACCCCTCCACTTT.

The rearrangement joins TRBV7-9 to TRBJ1-6; unclear D gene. Germline CDR1 SEHNR, CDR2 FQNEAQ (reference sequence). The CDR3 contains 14 residues. The V end lost 5 bases, the J end lost 5 bases, and 10 bases lay between the germline ends. CDR3 sequence: CASSQWQDNSPLHF. The CDR3 DNA reads as TGTGCCAGCAGCCAATGGCAGGATAATTCACCCCTCCACTTT.

V usage is TRBV5-6 and J usage is TRBJ2-5; maybe TRBD2 (6 bases). The CDR3 loop spans 15 amino acids. Germline lookup yields CDR1 SGHDT and CDR2 YYEEEE. Deletions cut 2 bases from V and 2 bases from J, with 13 bases between. CDR3 in amino acids: CASSFWEEGQETQYF. The CDR3 nucleotides are TGTGCCAGCAGCTTCTGGGAGGAGGGGCAAGAGACCCAGTACTTC.

The CDR3 here is CASGGTGLVYEQYF. CDR3 bases: TGTGCCAGCGGGGGGACAGGATTAGTTTACGAGCAGTACTTC. The chain employs TRBV2 and TRBJ2-7, with 8 bases matching TRBD1. The CDR3 loop spans 14 amino acids. Losses at the gene ends were 8 bases for V and 4 bases for J; bases not matched to a gene: 10. Germline V lookup: CDR1 SNHLY, CDR2 FYNNEI.

V is TRBV7-9 and J is TRBJ2-7, with TRBD2 identical over 7 bases. V shed 5 bases and J 5 bases; nucleotides not matched to a gene: 6. The germline gives CDR1 SEHNR, CDR2 FQNEAQ (reference sequence). The length of the CDR3 is 13 residues. This CDR3 reads CASSPSGRHEQYF. The CDR3 nucleotides read TGTGCCAGCAGCCCTTCCGGGAGGCACGAGCAGTACTTC.

J is TRBJ2-7 and V is TRBV6-6, with 8 nucleotides matching TRBD1. This CDR3 spans 15 amino acids. J gave up 2 bases and V 4 bases, and 7 bases lay outside the gene matches. Germline V lookup: CDR1 MNHNY, CDR2 SVGAGI (reference sequence). CDR3 loop: CASSSWTGKPYEQYF. As DNA, the CDR3 is TGTGCCAGCAGTTCATGGACAGGGAAGCCCTACGAGCAGTACTTC.

The rearrangement uses TRBV28 and TRBJ2-7; D is ambiguous. CDR3 length: 12 residues. In germline, CDR1 is MDHEN, CDR2 SYDVKM. Trimming removed 8 bases at V and 0 bases at J, with 8 bases between. The DNA of the CDR3 is TGTGCCAGCGGGTGGGCCTCCTACGAGCAGTACTTC. As protein: CASGWASYEQYF.

CDR3 in DNA: TGCAGCGTTCAGACAGGGGGATATGACGAGCAGTACTTC. This sequence encodes CSVQTGGYDEQYF. The chain links TRBV29-1 to TRBJ2-7; 9 bases align to TRBD1. Germline V gene sequence: CDR1 SQVTM, CDR2 ANQGSEA. The CDR3 has 13 residues. The J segment lost 5 bases and the V segment lost 5 bases, leaving 7 bases of the junction unmatched.

This chain links TRBV5-4 with TRBJ2-7; D gene uncertain. Germline CDR1 is SGHNT and CDR2 is YYREEE (reference sequence). Between the trimmed V and J ends, which lost 1 base and 3 bases, there was a span of 8 bases. This CDR3 region has 13 residues. In DNA form, the CDR3 reads TGTGCCAGCAGCTTGAATCCGAACTACGAGCAGTACTTC. Its translation: CASSLNPNYEQYF.

V and J are TRBV14 and TRBJ1-1, with D perhaps matching TRBD1 (5 bases). The germline V gene encodes CDR1 SGHDN and CDR2 FVKESK. V was clipped by 1 base and J by 1 base, with 16 bases between them. This CDR3 region has 17 residues. For the CDR3, the DNA is TGTGCCAGCAGCCAAGTGATTTCAGGGAACCCGAACACTGAAGCTTTCTTT. This codes for CASSQVISGNPNTEAFF.